The T cell receptor (beta chain) described here comes from a study of T cells in Graves' hyperthyroidism and ophthalmopathy. Study-level information: Pretreatment peripheral blood was obtained at initial diagnosis. Points from the study as a whole: Ophthalmopathy onset followed model prediction by a median about 6.9 months.

The V segment lost 7 bases and the J segment 10 bases; nucleotides outside the gene matches: 7. The CDR3 covers 14 residues. Hyperthyroidism in the patients, aged 18 to 65, was newly diagnosed and under 2 months in duration. Progressors' blood was drawn at hyperthyroidism diagnosis, before ophthalmopathy symptoms. At least ten counts were recorded for this clonotype. The antigen remains unidentified. RNA transcripts served as the template for amplifying TCR beta CDR3 regions. The primer set for the first-round RT-PCR of the TCR CDR3 was HTBI. One entry per CDR3 protein, called by TCRdb with MiXCR from the multiplex PCR reads. The data show some 600,000 distinct CDR3 sequences, 11% to 15% seen once.

Sequenced material: blood. The V and J genes are TRBV12-3 or TRBV12-4 and TRBJ2-1; the match to TRBD2 covers 13 bases. The receptor was isolated from a woman under 40 with Graves' hyperthyroidism that later progressed to Graves' ophthalmopathy. The CDR3 loop is CASTRTSGSWEQFF. The CDR3 nucleotides are TGTGCCAGCACCCGGACTAGCGGGAGCTGGGAGCAGTTCTTC.